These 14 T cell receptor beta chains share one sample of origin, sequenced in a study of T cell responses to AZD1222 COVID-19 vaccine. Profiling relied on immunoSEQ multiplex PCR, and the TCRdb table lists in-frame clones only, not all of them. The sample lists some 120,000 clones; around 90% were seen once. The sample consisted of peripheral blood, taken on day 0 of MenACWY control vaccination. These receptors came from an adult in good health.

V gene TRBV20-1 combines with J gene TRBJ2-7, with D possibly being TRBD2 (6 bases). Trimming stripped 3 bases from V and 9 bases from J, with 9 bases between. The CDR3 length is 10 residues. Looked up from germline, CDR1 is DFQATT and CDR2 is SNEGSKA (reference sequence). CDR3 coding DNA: TGCAGTGCTAGGGGGGACTGGCAGTACTTC. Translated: CSARGDWQYF.

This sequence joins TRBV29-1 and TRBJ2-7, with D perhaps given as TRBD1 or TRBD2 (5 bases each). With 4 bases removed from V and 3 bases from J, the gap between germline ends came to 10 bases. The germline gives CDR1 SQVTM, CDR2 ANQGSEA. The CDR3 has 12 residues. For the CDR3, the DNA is TGCAGCGTTGGCCGGGACGGCTACGAGCAGTACTTC. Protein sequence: CSVGRDGYEQYF.

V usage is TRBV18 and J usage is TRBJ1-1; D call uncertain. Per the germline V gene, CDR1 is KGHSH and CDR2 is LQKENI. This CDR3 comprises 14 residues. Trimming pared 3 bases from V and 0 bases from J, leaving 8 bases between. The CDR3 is CASSPRNLNTEAFF. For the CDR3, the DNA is TGTGCCAGCTCACCCCGGAATTTGAACACTGAAGCTTTCTTT.

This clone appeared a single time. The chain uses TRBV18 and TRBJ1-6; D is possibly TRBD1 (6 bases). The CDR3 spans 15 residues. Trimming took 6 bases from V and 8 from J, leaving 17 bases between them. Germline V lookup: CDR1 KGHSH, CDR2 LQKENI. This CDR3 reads CASSLGGARDSPLHF. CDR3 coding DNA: TGTGCCAGCTCCCTCGGGGGGGCGAGAGATTCACCCCTCCACTTT.

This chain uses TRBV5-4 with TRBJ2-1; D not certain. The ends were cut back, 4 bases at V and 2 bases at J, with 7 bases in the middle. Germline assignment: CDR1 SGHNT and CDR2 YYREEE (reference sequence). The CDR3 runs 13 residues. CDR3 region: CASSPAAYNEQFF. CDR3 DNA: TGTGCCAGCAGCCCGGCGGCCTACAATGAGCAGTTCTTC.

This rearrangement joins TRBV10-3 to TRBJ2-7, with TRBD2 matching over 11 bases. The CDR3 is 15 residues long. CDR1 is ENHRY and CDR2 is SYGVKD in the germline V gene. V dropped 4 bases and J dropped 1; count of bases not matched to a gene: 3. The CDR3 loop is CAISGASGRSYEQYF. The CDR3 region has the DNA TGTGCCATCAGTGGGGCTAGCGGGAGGTCCTACGAGCAGTACTTC.

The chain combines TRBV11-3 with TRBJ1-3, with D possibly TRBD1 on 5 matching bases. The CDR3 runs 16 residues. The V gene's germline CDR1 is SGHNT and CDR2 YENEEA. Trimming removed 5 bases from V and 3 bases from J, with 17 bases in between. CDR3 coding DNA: TGTGCCAGCAGCCCAATACCCCCGGGACGTGGAAACACCATATATTTT. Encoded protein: CASSPIPPGRGNTIYF.

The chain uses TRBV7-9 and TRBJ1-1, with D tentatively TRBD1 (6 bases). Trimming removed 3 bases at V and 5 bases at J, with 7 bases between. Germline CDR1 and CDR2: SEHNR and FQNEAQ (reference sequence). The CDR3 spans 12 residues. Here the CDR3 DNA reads TGTGCCAGCAGCTTCGACAGGACTGAAGCTTTCTTT. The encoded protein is CASSFDRTEAFF.

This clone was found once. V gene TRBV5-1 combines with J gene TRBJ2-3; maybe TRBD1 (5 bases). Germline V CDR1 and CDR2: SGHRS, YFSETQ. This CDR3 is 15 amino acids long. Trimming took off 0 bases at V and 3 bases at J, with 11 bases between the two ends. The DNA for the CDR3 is TGCGCCAGCAGCTTGGCCATAGGGGTTACAGATACGCAGTATTTT. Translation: CASSLAIGVTDTQYF.

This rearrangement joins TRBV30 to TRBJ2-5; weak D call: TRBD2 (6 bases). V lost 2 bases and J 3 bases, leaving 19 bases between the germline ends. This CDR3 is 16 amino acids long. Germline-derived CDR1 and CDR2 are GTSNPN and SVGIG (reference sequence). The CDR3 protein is CAWSSVGTSMKETQYF. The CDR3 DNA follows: TGTGCCTGGAGTTCAGTCGGGACTTCCATGAAAGAGACCCAGTACTTC.

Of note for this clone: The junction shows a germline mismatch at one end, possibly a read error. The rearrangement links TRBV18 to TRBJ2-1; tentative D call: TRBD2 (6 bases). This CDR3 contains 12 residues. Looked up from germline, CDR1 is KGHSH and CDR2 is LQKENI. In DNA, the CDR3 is TGTGCCAGCTCACTCATAGCGGCGTCATTGCTCTTC. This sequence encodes CASSLIAASLLF.

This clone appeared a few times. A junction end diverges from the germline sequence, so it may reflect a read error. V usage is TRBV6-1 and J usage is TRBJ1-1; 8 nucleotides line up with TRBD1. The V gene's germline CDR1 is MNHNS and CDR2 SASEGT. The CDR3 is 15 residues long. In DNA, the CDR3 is TGTGCCAGCAGGGAAGCCGCGGACAGGGACACTGAAGCTTTCTTT. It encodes CASREAADRDTEAFF.

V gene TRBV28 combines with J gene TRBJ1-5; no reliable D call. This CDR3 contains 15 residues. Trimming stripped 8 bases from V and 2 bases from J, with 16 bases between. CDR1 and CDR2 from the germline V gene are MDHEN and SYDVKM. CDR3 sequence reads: CASPPSKGGNQPQHF. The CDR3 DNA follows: TGTGCCAGCCCCCCGTCAAAGGGCGGCAATCAGCCCCAGCATTTT. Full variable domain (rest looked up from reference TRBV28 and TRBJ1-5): DVKVTQSSRYLVKRTGEKVFLECVQDMDHENMFWYRQDPGLGLRLIYFSYDVKMKEKGDIPEGYSVSREKKERFSLILESASTNQTSMYLCASPPSKGGNQPQHFGDGTRLSIL.

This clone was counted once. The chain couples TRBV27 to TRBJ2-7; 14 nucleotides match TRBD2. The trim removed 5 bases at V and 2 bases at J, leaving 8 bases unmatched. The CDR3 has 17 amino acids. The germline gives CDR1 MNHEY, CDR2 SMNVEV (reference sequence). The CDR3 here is CASSPPRGLAGAYEQYF. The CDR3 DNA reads TGTGCCAGCAGTCCACCCCGGGGACTAGCGGGAGCCTACGAGCAGTACTTC.